These T cell receptor beta chains were read from a single sample in a study of blood T cell repertoires in COVID-19. Assay: immunoSEQ multiplex PCR; the TCRdb copy retains only in-frame clones and omits some. This table holds 300,000 to 400,000 clones, roughly nine tenths found once. The sequenced sample consisted of PBMCs or T cells enriched from blood (not recorded which). These receptors came from a man aged 55 to 70 who had recovered from COVID-19. Each CDR3 is given with its conserved first and last residue. Each record gives: V gene, J gene, clone size, D gene, CDR3 length, CDR3 DNA, CDR3 protein. A D gene is named only where the DNA matches it firmly. Rows give clone size only sometimes, using once, few, many, or a class for an expanded clone.

v_call: TRBV27; j_call: TRBJ2-1; clone_size: .; d_call: TRBD2; cdr3_length: 15; cdr3_nt: TGTGCCAGCAGTTTTTCTAGCGGGGTATACAATGAGCAGTTCTTC; cdr3_aa: CASSFSSGVYNEQFF
v_call: TRBV6-2/TRBV6-3; j_call: TRBJ1-5; clone_size: .; d_call: TRBD1; cdr3_length: 16; cdr3_nt: TGTGCCAGCAGTAAGCCTCGACAGGGGAGCAATCAGCCCCAGCATTTT; cdr3_aa: CASSKPRQGSNQPQHF
v_call: TRBV19; j_call: TRBJ2-7; clone_size: .; d_call: TRBD2; cdr3_length: 14; cdr3_nt: TGTGCCAGTAGTCGGACTAGCGGGAGCGACGAGCAGTACTTC; cdr3_aa: CASSRTSGSDEQYF
v_call: TRBV19; j_call: TRBJ1-4; clone_size: .; d_call: TRBD1; cdr3_length: 17; cdr3_nt: TGTGCCAGTGGAAGACGACAGGGGCGGACGGCTAATGAAAAACTGTTTTTT; cdr3_aa: CASGRRQGRTANEKLFF
v_call: TRBV7-6; j_call: TRBJ1-6; clone_size: .; d_call: TRBD1; cdr3_length: 20; cdr3_nt: TGTGCCAGCAGCTACAAAGCCGGGACAGCAGAGAGCTCCTATAATTCACCCCTCCACTTT; cdr3_aa: CASSYKAGTAESSYNSPLHF
v_call: TRBV7-3; j_call: TRBJ1-1; clone_size: .; d_call: .; cdr3_length: 12; cdr3_nt: TGTGCCAGCAACCGAGGTGGCACTGAAGCTTTCTTT; cdr3_aa: CASNRGGTEAFF
v_call: TRBV7-8; j_call: TRBJ2-1; clone_size: .; d_call: TRBD1; cdr3_length: 14; cdr3_nt: TGTGCCAGCAGCTCCGACAGGGGGATTCCCCGTGGGTTCTTC; cdr3_aa: CASSSDRGIPRGFF
v_call: TRBV5-1; j_call: TRBJ1-1; clone_size: few; d_call: TRBD1; cdr3_length: 13; cdr3_nt: TGCGCCAGCAGCCGCGAGGGGGCCACTGAAGCTTTCTTT; cdr3_aa: CASSREGATEAFF
v_call: TRBV11-2; j_call: TRBJ2-3; clone_size: .; d_call: .; cdr3_length: 11; cdr3_nt: TGTGCCAGCAGTCACACAGATACGCAGTATTTT; cdr3_aa: CASSHTDTQYF
v_call: TRBV30; j_call: TRBJ1-3; clone_size: .; d_call: .; cdr3_length: 14; cdr3_nt: TGTGCCTGGAGTCAGAACAGGGCGGGCAACACCATATATTTT; cdr3_aa: CAWSQNRAGNTIYF
v_call: TRBV7-9; j_call: TRBJ2-1; clone_size: .; d_call: .; cdr3_length: 16; cdr3_nt: TGTGCCAGCAGCTTATTCGGGGATAGCTCCTACAATGAGCAGTTCTTC; cdr3_aa: CASSLFGDSSYNEQFF
v_call: TRBV21-1; j_call: TRBJ2-7; clone_size: .; d_call: .; cdr3_length: 14; cdr3_nt: TGTGCCAGCAACCGGGACAGACCGTCCCACGAGCAGTACTTC; cdr3_aa: CASNRDRPSHEQYF
v_call: TRBV30; j_call: TRBJ1-2; clone_size: .; d_call: .; cdr3_length: 10; cdr3_nt: TGTGCCATCTCCGGCTATGGCTACACCTTC; cdr3_aa: CAISGYGYTF
v_call: TRBV7-9; j_call: TRBJ1-4; clone_size: .; d_call: .; cdr3_length: 19; cdr3_nt: TGTGCCAGCAGCTCCACTCGACCATCAGGGGAATCAACTAATGAAAAACTGTTTTTT; cdr3_aa: CASSSTRPSGESTNEKLFF
v_call: TRBV19; j_call: TRBJ1-4; clone_size: few; d_call: TRBD1; cdr3_length: 14; cdr3_nt: TGTGCCAGTAGTCACGGGACAGGGAGTGAAAAACTGTTTTTT; cdr3_aa: CASSHGTGSEKLFF
v_call: TRBV5-1; j_call: TRBJ2-7; clone_size: .; d_call: TRBD2; cdr3_length: 18; cdr3_nt: TGCGCCAGCAGCTCTCAAATCCTTTTAGCGGGAGCGTCTAGCGAGCAGTACTTC; cdr3_aa: CASSSQILLAGASSEQYF
v_call: TRBV12-5; j_call: TRBJ2-3; clone_size: .; d_call: TRBD2; cdr3_length: 15; cdr3_nt: TGTGCTAGTGGTTTAGGACTAGCCATCACAGATACGCAGTATTTT; cdr3_aa: CASGLGLAITDTQYF
v_call: TRBV28; j_call: TRBJ1-1; clone_size: .; d_call: .; cdr3_length: 12; cdr3_nt: TGTGCCAGTCGTTCCCAACTTAGTGGAGCTTTCTTT; cdr3_aa: CASRSQLSGAFF
v_call: TRBV9; j_call: TRBJ1-1; clone_size: .; d_call: TRBD1; cdr3_length: 15; cdr3_nt: TGTGCCAGCAGCGATGCGGACAGGGAGGACACTGAAGCTTTCTTT; cdr3_aa: CASSDADREDTEAFF
v_call: TRBV10-3; j_call: TRBJ1-2; clone_size: .; d_call: .; cdr3_length: 13; cdr3_nt: TGTGCCATCAGTGAGGCACGGAACTATGGCTACACCTTC; cdr3_aa: CAISEARNYGYTF
v_call: TRBV7-9; j_call: TRBJ2-7; clone_size: .; d_call: .; cdr3_length: 17; cdr3_nt: TGTGCCAGCAGCATTAGAGGGTCGGGCGACAATCCCTACGAGCAGTACTTC; cdr3_aa: CASSIRGSGDNPYEQYF
v_call: TRBV28; j_call: TRBJ1-2; clone_size: once; d_call: .; cdr3_length: 12; cdr3_nt: TGTGCCAGCAGTCGCAGGGGCTATGGCTACACCTTC; cdr3_aa: CASSRRGYGYTF
v_call: TRBV9; j_call: TRBJ2-3; clone_size: .; d_call: TRBD2; cdr3_length: 16; cdr3_nt: TGTGCCAGCAGCGTACGAAGCGGGGGAGGCACAGATACGCAGTATTTT; cdr3_aa: CASSVRSGGGTDTQYF
v_call: TRBV11-2; j_call: TRBJ1-1; clone_size: .; d_call: .; cdr3_length: 14; cdr3_nt: TGTGCCAGCAGCTTAGTCGGGGGGTCGTCTGAAGCTTTCTTT; cdr3_aa: CASSLVGGSSEAFF
v_call: TRBV15; j_call: TRBJ2-5; clone_size: .; d_call: .; cdr3_length: 16; cdr3_nt: TGTGCCACCAGCAGAGATACTCCAGGCAAGGAAGAGACCCAGTACTTC; cdr3_aa: CATSRDTPGKEETQYF
v_call: TRBV7-2; j_call: TRBJ1-3; clone_size: .; d_call: .; cdr3_length: 15; cdr3_nt: TGTGCCAGCAGCTTGACGCAGGACAGAGGAAACACCATATATTTT; cdr3_aa: CASSLTQDRGNTIYF
v_call: TRBV2; j_call: TRBJ2-2; clone_size: .; d_call: TRBD2; cdr3_length: 13; cdr3_nt: TGTGCCAGCCGGGCGGGGGTGGCCGGGGAGCTGTTTTTT; cdr3_aa: CASRAGVAGELFF
v_call: TRBV7-9; j_call: TRBJ2-5; clone_size: .; d_call: .; cdr3_length: 14; cdr3_nt: TGTGCCAGCAGCCAGACTAGTCTCGTCGAGACCCAGTACTTC; cdr3_aa: CASSQTSLVETQYF
v_call: TRBV27; j_call: TRBJ2-5; clone_size: .; d_call: TRBD2; cdr3_length: 17; cdr3_nt: TGTGCCAGCAGGCCCCCCCGACTAGCGGGAGGGAGGGAGACCCAGTACTTC; cdr3_aa: CASRPPRLAGGRETQYF
v_call: TRBV14; j_call: TRBJ2-1; clone_size: .; d_call: TRBD2; cdr3_length: 18; cdr3_nt: TGTGCCAGCAGCCAAACCCGATTAGCGGGAGGGCGTTACAATGAGCAGTTCTTC; cdr3_aa: CASSQTRLAGGRYNEQFF
v_call: TRBV27; j_call: TRBJ2-1; clone_size: few; d_call: TRBD2; cdr3_length: 18; cdr3_nt: TGTGCCAGCAGTTCAAGGGTTGTAGCGGGAGGGCCTATTGGTGAGCAGTTCTTC; cdr3_aa: CASSSRVVAGGPIGEQFF
v_call: TRBV9; j_call: TRBJ2-3; clone_size: .; d_call: .; cdr3_length: 16; cdr3_nt: TGTGCCAGCAGCGTGGGCGATCCGCTTAGCACAGATACGCAGTATTTT; cdr3_aa: CASSVGDPLSTDTQYF
v_call: TRBV2; j_call: TRBJ2-7; clone_size: .; d_call: TRBD1; cdr3_length: 15; cdr3_nt: TGTGCCAGCAGTGAACGTGGGACAGGGGCCTACGAGCAGTACTTC; cdr3_aa: CASSERGTGAYEQYF
v_call: TRBV19; j_call: TRBJ1-1; clone_size: .; d_call: .; cdr3_length: 18; cdr3_nt: TGTGCCAGTAGTATTGGGGTGGCAGGGAACCCCGATCGCCCTGAAGCTTTCTTT; cdr3_aa: CASSIGVAGNPDRPEAFF
v_call: TRBV19; j_call: TRBJ1-1; clone_size: .; d_call: .; cdr3_length: 14; cdr3_nt: TGTGCCAGTAGTATTGGGACATGGGGCCAAGAAGCTTTCTTT; cdr3_aa: CASSIGTWGQEAFF
v_call: TRBV12-5; j_call: TRBJ2-3; clone_size: .; d_call: .; cdr3_length: 12; cdr3_nt: TGTGCTAGTGGTCAAAATACAGATACGCAGTATTTT; cdr3_aa: CASGQNTDTQYF
v_call: TRBV6-2/TRBV6-3; j_call: TRBJ1-5; clone_size: .; d_call: TRBD1; cdr3_length: 15; cdr3_nt: TGTGCCAGCAGTTACGCTGACAGGGGAAATCAGCCCCAGCATTTT; cdr3_aa: CASSYADRGNQPQHF
v_call: TRBV6-5; j_call: TRBJ1-3; clone_size: .; d_call: .; cdr3_length: 14; cdr3_nt: TGTGCCAGCAGCCAGGGGCCGACTGGAAACACCATATATTTT; cdr3_aa: CASSQGPTGNTIYF
v_call: TRBV27; j_call: TRBJ1-2; clone_size: .; d_call: .; cdr3_length: 14; cdr3_nt: TGTGCCAGCAGTTTACGTGGACAGACCTATGGCTACACCTTC; cdr3_aa: CASSLRGQTYGYTF
v_call: TRBV11-2; j_call: TRBJ2-7; clone_size: .; d_call: TRBD2; cdr3_length: 14; cdr3_nt: TGTGCCAGCAGCTCTACCCTAGCGGGAGGGGAGCAGTACTTC; cdr3_aa: CASSSTLAGGEQYF
v_call: TRBV3-1/TRBV3-2; j_call: TRBJ2-3; clone_size: once; d_call: .; cdr3_length: 19; cdr3_nt: TGTGCCAGCAGCCAAGTCCGGGCAGGGGAGAGGTACGAGTCAGATACGCAGTATTTT; cdr3_aa: CASSQVRAGERYESDTQYF
v_call: TRBV7-9; j_call: TRBJ2-1; clone_size: few; d_call: TRBD2; cdr3_length: 18; cdr3_nt: TGTGCCAGCAGCTCAGAACAGTTTCTAGCGGGAGTTGCGAATGAGCAGTTCTTC; cdr3_aa: CASSSEQFLAGVANEQFF
v_call: TRBV11-1; j_call: TRBJ2-5; clone_size: .; d_call: .; cdr3_length: 15; cdr3_nt: TGTGCCAGCAGCTTAGCTACAGCCGACTACGAGACCCAGTACTTC; cdr3_aa: CASSLATADYETQYF
v_call: TRBV9; j_call: TRBJ1-2; clone_size: .; d_call: .; cdr3_length: 15; cdr3_nt: TGTGCCAGCAGCGTAGGTCATGGGCAGGGCTATGGCTACACCTTC; cdr3_aa: CASSVGHGQGYGYTF
v_call: TRBV18; j_call: TRBJ1-5; clone_size: few; d_call: .; cdr3_length: 15; cdr3_nt: TGTGCCAGCTCACCGTCCCAGGGGATCAATCAGCCCCAGCATTTT; cdr3_aa: CASSPSQGINQPQHF
v_call: TRBV5-4; j_call: TRBJ1-2; clone_size: once; d_call: .; cdr3_length: 16; cdr3_nt: TGTGCCAGCAGCTTCGGCCGACAGGAAGAGAACTATGGCTACACCTTC; cdr3_aa: CASSFGRQEENYGYTF
v_call: TRBV9; j_call: TRBJ2-5; clone_size: .; d_call: TRBD1; cdr3_length: 16; cdr3_nt: TGTGCCAGCAGCGCTGATACAGGGGCCCTCGCCGAGACCCAGTACTTC; cdr3_aa: CASSADTGALAETQYF
v_call: TRBV6-5; j_call: TRBJ2-5; clone_size: once; d_call: .; cdr3_length: 11; cdr3_nt: TGTGCCAGCAGTCCACAAGAGACCCAGTACTTC; cdr3_aa: CASSPQETQYF
v_call: TRBV15; j_call: TRBJ2-5; clone_size: once; d_call: .; cdr3_length: 15; cdr3_nt: TGTGCCACCAGCAGAAGGACAGAGTACCAAGAGACCCAGTACTTC; cdr3_aa: CATSRRTEYQETQYF
v_call: TRBV4-2; j_call: TRBJ2-7; clone_size: .; d_call: TRBD2; cdr3_length: 16; cdr3_nt: TGTGCCAGCAGCCCCCAAACTAGCGGGGGGCCCTACGAGCAGTACTTC; cdr3_aa: CASSPQTSGGPYEQYF
v_call: TRBV6-5; j_call: TRBJ2-5; clone_size: .; d_call: TRBD1; cdr3_length: 15; cdr3_nt: TGTGCCAGCAGTATAGGACAGGGAGGTCAGGAGACCCAGTACTTC; cdr3_aa: CASSIGQGGQETQYF
v_call: TRBV5-5; j_call: TRBJ2-7; clone_size: few; d_call: TRBD2; cdr3_length: 16; cdr3_nt: TGTGCCAGCAGCTTGTTGGTAGCGGGAGGTTCCTACGAGCAGTACTTC; cdr3_aa: CASSLLVAGGSYEQYF
v_call: TRBV6-5; j_call: TRBJ1-2; clone_size: .; d_call: TRBD1; cdr3_length: 16; cdr3_nt: TGTGCCAGCAGTTACCTACTGGACAGGGGAGACTATGGCTACACCTTC; cdr3_aa: CASSYLLDRGDYGYTF
v_call: TRBV6-1; j_call: TRBJ1-5; clone_size: .; d_call: .; cdr3_length: 16; cdr3_nt: TGTGCCAGCAGTGCTCTACAGGGTCTCCTCAATCAGCCCCAGCATTTT; cdr3_aa: CASSALQGLLNQPQHF
v_call: TRBV5-1; j_call: TRBJ2-7; clone_size: .; d_call: .; cdr3_length: 16; cdr3_nt: TGCGCCAGCAGCTTGCCCCCGGAGGGGGCCCCCTACGAGCAGTACTTC; cdr3_aa: CASSLPPEGAPYEQYF
v_call: TRBV6-5; j_call: TRBJ2-7; clone_size: .; d_call: TRBD2; cdr3_length: 14; cdr3_nt: TGTGCCAGCAGTTACGGGGGGGTAATATACGAGCAGTACTTC; cdr3_aa: CASSYGGVIYEQYF
v_call: TRBV4-1; j_call: TRBJ2-3; clone_size: .; d_call: .; cdr3_length: 17; cdr3_nt: TGCGCCAGCAGCCAAGATTCCCTCACTGATCTTGGAGATACGCAGTATTTT; cdr3_aa: CASSQDSLTDLGDTQYF